A selection of T cell receptor beta chains follows, all from one sample in a study of blood T cell repertoires in COVID-19. The table came from immunoSEQ multiplex PCR; TCRdb's copy has only in-frame clones and leaves some out. The sample comprises roughly 130,000 clones, 84% of which are singletons, and 5.5% rests with the top ten. Source material: PBMCs or T cells enriched from blood (not recorded which). Receptors were obtained from a man aged 35 to 55 with acute COVID-19. CDR3s include the opening cysteine and the closing phenylalanine or tryptophan. The D gene is left open where the match is weak. Not every row has a clone size; where given, it reads once, few, many or a size class.

CDR3 DNA,CDR3 protein,D gene,V gene,CDR3 length,clone size,J gene
TGCGCCAGCAGTGAGGGGGACAGGGCCAGCACTGAAGCTTTCTTT,CASSEGDRASTEAFF,TRBD1,TRBV10-2,15,-,TRBJ1-1
TGCGCCAGCAGCTTGGGGGGGACTAGCGGGAGATGGATCGAGCAGTACTTC,CASSLGGTSGRWIEQYF,TRBD2,TRBV5-1,17,-,TRBJ2-7
TGTGCCAGCAGCCCCGGTCTGAGGTATGGCTACACCTTC,CASSPGLRYGYTF,-,TRBV9,13,-,TRBJ1-2
TGTGCCAGCAGTTTCCAGGAGGCCTATGGCTACACCTTC,CASSFQEAYGYTF,-,TRBV12-3/TRBV12-4,13,few,TRBJ1-2
TGTGCCAGTAGTATGAGGGCCTCTGGAGGTGCCGACGAGCAGTACTTC,CASSMRASGGADEQYF,-,TRBV19,16,-,TRBJ2-7
TGTGCCAGTAGTATAGACTTCCAAGAGACCCAGTACTTC,CASSIDFQETQYF,-,TRBV19,13,many,TRBJ2-5
TGCAGTGGAGGGGGCACTGAAGCTTTCTTT,CSGGGTEAFF,-,TRBV20-1,10,-,TRBJ1-1
TGTGCCAGCAGTTTGCCGAGGGGGGGCGCAGATACGCAGTATTTT,CASSLPRGGADTQYF,-,TRBV28,15,once,TRBJ2-3
TGTGCCAGCACCCTGGGGCTAACTAGCACAGATACGCAGTATTTT,CASTLGLTSTDTQYF,-,TRBV7-9,15,-,TRBJ2-3
TGTGCCAGCAGTTTAGGGGGGGGACCCAATCAGCCCCAGCATTTT,CASSLGGGPNQPQHF,-,TRBV28,15,once,TRBJ1-5
TGTGCCAGCAGGGAGACCGCTACATATAATCAGCCCCAGCATTTT,CASRETATYNQPQHF,-,TRBV6-5,15,-,TRBJ1-5
TGCAGCGTTGGTGGCCCTACAGGGGAACCTGGAAACACCATATATTTT,CSVGGPTGEPGNTIYF,TRBD1,TRBV29-1,16,-,TRBJ1-3
TGTGCCAGCAGCCAAAGGGGTCCGAGAAACACCATATATTTT,CASSQRGPRNTIYF,-,TRBV3-1/TRBV3-2,14,-,TRBJ1-3
TGTGCCAGCTCTACTTATGCCCCGGGGGGGATCCACGAGCAGTACTTC,CASSTYAPGGIHEQYF,TRBD2,TRBV7-8,16,-,TRBJ2-7
TGCGCCAGCAATCCTGAACAGTTAAACACTGAAGCTTTCTTT,CASNPEQLNTEAFF,-,TRBV5-1,14,-,TRBJ1-1
TGTGCCAGCAGTCCCCCTCGAGCTGGAAACACCATATATTTT,CASSPPRAGNTIYF,-,TRBV25-1,14,-,TRBJ1-3
TGTGCCAGCAGCTTAGGGGGGACAGCTTCCTACGAGCAGTACTTC,CASSLGGTASYEQYF,TRBD1,TRBV11-2,15,-,TRBJ2-7
TGTGCCAGCGGGGACAGGGGCGTCACAGATACGCAGTATTTT,CASGDRGVTDTQYF,TRBD1,TRBV27,14,few,TRBJ2-3
TGTGCCAGCGGTCCTAGACCCACAGATACGCAGTATTTT,CASGPRPTDTQYF,-,TRBV6-5,13,once,TRBJ2-3
TGTGCTAGTGGTTTGGCCGGACAGGGAGGGATGACCGGGGAGCTGTTTTTT,CASGLAGQGGMTGELFF,-,TRBV12-5,17,-,TRBJ2-2
TGTGCCAGCAGTCTGGACAGTGGGGGCTTGGCCCAGCATTTT,CASSLDSGGLAQHF,-,TRBV6-2/TRBV6-3,14,-,TRBJ1-5
TGTGCCAGCAGTCAATTCGGACAGAATAATTCACCCCTCCACTTT,CASSQFGQNNSPLHF,-,TRBV28,15,-,TRBJ1-6
TGTGCCAGCAGCCCGGAGGCGTTATCACTTGGGGAGACCCAGTACTTC,CASSPEALSLGETQYF,-,TRBV3-1/TRBV3-2,16,-,TRBJ2-5
TGCAGTGCTAGAGGTCAGTTTGAAGCTTTCTTT,CSARGQFEAFF,-,TRBV20-1,11,few,TRBJ1-1
TGTGCCAGCTCCCGACAGCTCGCGGGCGGGAGAGGGGGCGAGCAGTACTTC,CASSRQLAGGRGGEQYF,-,TRBV28,17,once,TRBJ2-7
TGCGCCAGCAGCCAAGATCGACAGGGATCCTACGAGCAGTACTTC,CASSQDRQGSYEQYF,TRBD1,TRBV4-3,15,-,TRBJ2-7
TGTGCCAGCAGCCGAGATATGCGGACAGGGACCATCTACGAGCAGTACTTC,CASSRDMRTGTIYEQYF,TRBD1,TRBV6-6,17,few,TRBJ2-7
TGTGCCAGCAGCTTGGCTAGCGGGAGAAGGACCGGGGAGCTGTTTTTT,CASSLASGRRTGELFF,TRBD2,TRBV5-4,16,-,TRBJ2-2
TGTGCCAGCAGTTCCCTTTCCGGGACAGATAGAGATGGCTACACCTTC,CASSSLSGTDRDGYTF,TRBD1,TRBV28,16,once,TRBJ1-2
TGTGCCAGCAGGAAGGGGTCCCAGAGCAATCAGCCCCAGCATTTT,CASRKGSQSNQPQHF,-,TRBV6-5,15,once,TRBJ1-5
TGTGCCACCAGTGACCCTGGGACAGGGGGCCAAGCTTTCTTT,CATSDPGTGGQAFF,TRBD1,TRBV24-1,14,-,TRBJ1-1
TGTGCCAGCTCCCTTGGACAGGGCCGCTACGAGCAGTACTTC,CASSLGQGRYEQYF,TRBD1,TRBV5-4,14,-,TRBJ2-7
TGTGCCAGCAGTTCGTGGACTAGCGAACGTTACTCTGGGGCCAACGTCCTGACTTTC,CASSSWTSERYSGANVLTF,TRBD2,TRBV27,19,-,TRBJ2-6
TGTGCCAGCAGTTTATCGGGCCCCCCAGACGAAAAACTGTTTTTT,CASSLSGPPDEKLFF,-,TRBV27,15,-,TRBJ1-4
TGTGCCAGGATGTTAGAGGGCGGGAACACTGAAGCTTTCTTT,CARMLEGGNTEAFF,-,TRBV27,14,-,TRBJ1-1
TGTGCCAGCACAGCGGGGCAGGGGTACGAGCAGTACTTC,CASTAGQGYEQYF,-,TRBV5-4,13,-,TRBJ2-7
TGTGCCAGCAGCCAAGGGACTAGCGGGGGGGTACGCACAGATACGCAGTATTTT,CASSQGTSGGVRTDTQYF,TRBD2,TRBV4-2,18,-,TRBJ2-3
TGTGCCAGTAGCACCGGGACAGGGGCGAATCAGCCCCAGCATTTT,CASSTGTGANQPQHF,TRBD1,TRBV19,15,-,TRBJ1-5
TGTGCCACTAGCGGGGGGGCCTCAGATACGCAGTATTTT,CATSGGASDTQYF,TRBD2,TRBV18,13,few,TRBJ2-3
TGTGCCGGCGGACTGTCCTACAATGAGCAGTTCTTC,CAGGLSYNEQFF,-,TRBV12-3/TRBV12-4,12,-,TRBJ2-1
TGTGCCAGCAGTGCGGCCGCCGACAGGGACTATGGCTACACCTTC,CASSAAADRDYGYTF,TRBD1,TRBV6-2/TRBV6-3,15,-,TRBJ1-2
TGTGCCAGCAGAGACAGGCTACTTGGACAGCCCCAGCATTTT,CASRDRLLGQPQHF,-,TRBV28,14,-,TRBJ1-5
TGCAGCGTTGAAGGGGGACAGGGGATTAACAGCTACGAGCAGTACTTC,CSVEGGQGINSYEQYF,TRBD1,TRBV29-1,16,-,TRBJ2-7
TGTGCCAGCACCTCCGGGACAGCCACAGATACGCAGTATTTT,CASTSGTATDTQYF,TRBD1,TRBV28,14,once,TRBJ2-3
TGCGCCAGCAGCTTGAGCGGTTGGGGGGGCACAGATACGCAGTATTTT,CASSLSGWGGTDTQYF,-,TRBV5-1,16,-,TRBJ2-3
TGTGCCAGCAGCGCTGGACAGGGTGGCGATTCACCCCTCCACTTT,CASSAGQGGDSPLHF,TRBD1,TRBV9,15,-,TRBJ1-6